This TCR beta chain is drawn from a study of T cells in Graves' hyperthyroidism and ophthalmopathy. Overall study findings and caveats: With a median lead of approximately six months before onset, the model predicted ophthalmopathy.

This clonotype showed up just a few times. Its target is not known. Just one base apart from a much larger clone, this may be a read error. V shed 5 bases and J shed 2 bases, with 13 bases lying between them. CDR1 and CDR2 from the germline V gene are MDHEN and SYDVKM. The CDR3 is 15 residues long. Authors of the study amplified TCR beta CDR3 regions from RNA transcripts. First-round RT-PCR with HTBI primers amplified the TCR CDR3 region. TCRdb fed the multiplex PCR reads into MiXCR, producing one record per CDR3 protein. The sample lists roughly 400,000 distinct CDR3 sequences, 15% to 19% occurring once. Used for diagnoses were clinical symptoms, serum thyroxine and TRAb, thyroid ultrasound and orbital computed tomography. First hyperthyroidism diagnosis is when the blood sample was obtained, before any ophthalmopathy symptoms.

The specimen sequenced was blood. This receptor was obtained from a young woman with Graves' hyperthyroidism that later progressed to Graves' ophthalmopathy. V is TRBV28 and J is TRBJ1-3, with no clear D. The CDR3 nucleotides read TGTGCCAGCAGTGTGACGGATTACCCTGGAAACACCATATATTTT. This encodes CASSVTDYPGNTIYF.